Sequencing of this TCR beta chain was carried out in a study of blood T cell repertoires in COVID-19. Background on the study: T cells, B-cell-depleted T cells, or PBMCs provided the cDNA or gDNA that served as material.

The CDR3 length is 16 residues. Germline V gives CDR1 KGHDR, CDR2 SFDVKD. Trimming at V came to 5 bases and at J to 0 bases, leaving 7 bases not matched to a gene. Method: immunoSEQ multiplex PCR; TCRdb's copy keeps in-frame clones and lacks some. The sample has approximately 85,000 clones; more than 70% are singletons. Sequences were obtained from peripheral blood. The chain is built from TRBV24-1 and TRBJ2-3, with TRBD1 matching over 7 bases. This sequence originates from a man aged 50 to 59 with acute or convalescent COVID-19. CDR3 bases: TGTGCCACCAGTGGGGAGACAGGGACGAGCACAGATACGCAGTATTTT. It translates to CATSGETGTSTDTQYF.